Below are 15 T cell receptor beta chains sequenced from a single sample in a study of blood T cell repertoires in COVID-19. Here immunoSEQ multiplex PCR was the method, and the copy in TCRdb shows in-frame clones only, minus some. The table records about 180,000 clones, 70% to 90% of them present only once. The specimen sequenced was peripheral blood. The receptors come from a woman aged 25 to 39 with acute or convalescent COVID-19.

This clone came up a few times. The rearrangement joins TRBV14 to TRBJ1-2; weak D call: TRBD1 (6 bases). The CDR3 runs 13 residues. Germline CDR1 SGHDN, CDR2 FVKESK. The V gene lost 3 bases and the J gene lost 8 bases, with 13 bases spanning the gap. CDR3 sequence reads: CASSHLTGRGYTF. DNA for the CDR3: TGTGCCAGCAGCCACCTGACAGGCAGAGGCTACACCTTC.

V is TRBV7-8 and J is TRBJ2-1, with a possible D match to TRBD2 (6 bases). Trimming left V 1 base short and J 4 bases short, with 17 bases between. The germline V gene has CDR1 SGHVS and CDR2 FQNEAQ. The CDR3 has 17 residues. The chain's CDR3 is CASSLVPASAPYNEQFF. CDR3 coding DNA: TGTGCCAGCAGCTTAGTGCCCGCTAGCGCGCCTTACAATGAGCAGTTCTTC.

This rearrangement joins TRBV19 to TRBJ1-5; D might be TRBD1 (5 bases). Germline V gives CDR1 LNHDA, CDR2 SQIVND (reference sequence). This CDR3 region has 14 residues. Trimming shortened V by 1 base and J by 7 bases, and 11 bases separated the two germline ends. The CDR3 DNA is TGTGCCAGTAGTATAGGGGGCGCCGGACAGCCCCAGCATTTT. Translation gives CASSIGGAGQPQHF. Looking up the rest from reference TRBV19 and TRBJ1-5 gives the full variable domain: DGGITQSPKYLFRKEGQNVTLSCEQNLNHDAMYWYRQDPGQGLRLIYYSQIVNDFQKGDIAEGYSVSREKKESFPLTVTSAQKNPTAFYLCASSIGGAGQPQHFGDGTRLSIL.

The chain combines TRBV7-6 with TRBJ2-1, with a weak D call TRBD2 (7 bases). The V end was cut by 5 bases, the J end by 2 bases, with 19 bases between. Germline V gene lookup returns CDR1 SGHVS and CDR2 FNYEAQ. The CDR3 totals 17 residues. CDR3 nucleotide sequence: TGTGCCAGCAGCACAAATCCGGGGGGCTCGACCTACAATGAGCAGTTCTTC. This translates into CASSTNPGGSTYNEQFF.

This chain connects TRBV5-1 to TRBJ2-1; TRBD2 aligns across 8 bases. The germline V gene encodes CDR1 SGHRS and CDR2 YFSETQ. The CDR3 totals 15 residues. V lost 7 bases to trimming and J lost 1 base; unmatched junction nucleotides: 7. The CDR3 DNA sequence: TGCGCCAGCTCCCCGGGGGGGAGTTCCTACAATGAGCAGTTCTTC. This translates into CASSPGGSSYNEQFF.

This clone was counted once. CDR3 sequence (DNA): TGTGCCAGCAGCCTTTGGGTGGGACAGAACTATGGCTACACCTTC. Amino acid sequence: CASSLWVGQNYGYTF. The chain uses TRBV11-2 and TRBJ1-2; 7 bases line up with TRBD1. The CDR3 loop spans 15 amino acids. In germline, CDR1 is SGHAT, CDR2 FQNNGV. Losses at the gene ends were 5 bases for V and 2 bases for J; bases not matched to a gene: 8.

V usage is TRBV28 and J usage is TRBJ2-3; 9 bases line up with TRBD2. With V trimmed by 6 bases and J by 14 bases, 12 bases remained unmatched. This CDR3 region has 13 residues. CDR1 MDHEN and CDR2 SYDVKM come from the germline V gene. CDR3 region: CASRGGLAARLYF. The CDR3 nucleotides are TGTGCCAGCAGGGGGGGACTAGCAGCCCGACTGTATTTT.

The V gene is TRBV21-1, the J gene TRBJ1-2. TRBV21-1 is classified as a pseudogene. There are 16 residues in the CDR3. CDR3 amino acids: CASSDRRKGGSYGYTF. The CDR3 DNA reads as TGTGCCAGCAGCGATCGAAGGAAGGGCGGGAGCTATGGCTACACCTTC.

This clone was detected only once. The chain joins TRBV5-1 to TRBJ1-6, with 12 bases identical to TRBD1. CDR3 length equals 18 residues. V was pared by 0 bases and J by 8 bases, with 9 bases of the junction left unmatched. The germline V gene encodes CDR1 SGHRS and CDR2 YFSETQ. CDR3 nucleotide sequence: TGCGCCAGCAGCTTGGTTTCAGGGACAGGGGGCATGGATTCACCCCTCCACTTT. This translates into CASSLVSGTGGMDSPLHF.

The V and J genes are TRBV18 and TRBJ1-5; 11 nucleotides align to TRBD1. There are 15 residues in the CDR3. Germline values: CDR1 KGHSH, CDR2 LQKENI. The J segment lost 7 bases and the V segment lost 0 bases, leaving 2 bases of the junction unmatched. In DNA, the CDR3 is TGTGCCAGCTCACCACCGGGACAGGGGGGACAGCCCCAGCATTTT. This gives the protein CASSPPGQGGQPQHF.

The table lists this clone with a count of one. CDR3 region: CASLRTGPHQPQHF. The CDR3 nucleotides are TGTGCCAGTTTGCGGACAGGGCCACATCAGCCCCAGCATTTT. The chain is built from TRBV28 and TRBJ1-5; 8 positions agree with TRBD1. Germline CDR1 MDHEN, CDR2 SYDVKM. V shed 9 bases and J 5 bases; nucleotides not matched to a gene: 9. This CDR3 contains 14 residues.

The rearrangement links TRBV4-1 to TRBJ2-1, with 10 bases fitting TRBD1. With 8 bases clipped from V and 14 bases from J, the junction kept 6 bases outside the gene matches. The germline V gene encodes CDR1 MGHRA and CDR2 YSYEKL. CDR3 length: 11 amino acids. The CDR3, as DNA: TGCGCCAGCCGGACAGGGGGTAGAGAGTTCTTC. Translating gives CASRTGGREFF.

The J gene is TRBJ2-1, the V gene TRBV9, with 10 bases that match TRBD2. The CDR3 consists of 15 residues. The germline V gene encodes CDR1 SGDLS and CDR2 YYNGEE. J was trimmed by 6 bases and V by 4 bases; bases with no gene match: 7. CDR3: CASSPGTSVSNEQFF. The CDR3 DNA reads TGTGCCAGCAGCCCGGGGACTAGCGTCAGCAATGAGCAGTTCTTC.

V and J are TRBV7-6 and TRBJ1-3; D unresolved. V lost 1 base to trimming and J lost 11 bases, with 12 bases between them. CDR3 length equals 13 residues. The germline V gene has CDR1 SGHVS and CDR2 FNYEAQ. The CDR3, as DNA: TGTGCCAGCAGCTTAGGCCCGGAGAGAGCCATATATTTT. Residues: CASSLGPERAIYF.

In regard to this clone: The junction differs from germline at one of its ends, possibly a read error. This chain uses TRBV6-2 or TRBV6-3 with TRBJ2-1, with TRBD2 matching over 11 bases. The CDR3 runs 15 residues. Germline lookup yields CDR1 MNHEY and CDR2 SVGEGT. Here the CDR3 reads CASSYSIAGGTPALF. The CDR3 nucleotides read TGTGCCAGCAGTTACTCCATAGCGGGAGGGACACCTGCGCTCTTC.